This TCR beta chain was sequenced during a study of cytomegalovirus exposure and HLA in healthy donors. Overall study results and limits: Roughly uniform sequencing depth across donors was assumed, possibly incorrectly. Researchers had no immune exposure information except CMV serostatus available.

As to this clone: Its matching antigen is unknown.

It was with 60 Vbeta and 13 Jbeta primers that the PCR ran. Some clones are missing from TCRdb's copy, which holds only in-frame ones; the method was immunoSEQ multiplex PCR. The data contain around 130,000 clones, roughly two thirds of them seen just once; the ten biggest clones take up 1.5% to 2%. V lost 7 bases to trimming and J lost 1 base; unmatched junction nucleotides: 8. The CDR3 covers 16 residues. CDR1 is MNHNY and CDR2 is SVGAGI in the germline V gene (reference sequence). This TCR was recovered from a man aged 30 to 45 in good health and CMV-seropositive. Sequencing was done on a sample of PBMCs. The genes are TRBV6-6 and TRBJ2-7, with 12 positions matching TRBD2. The CDR3 reads CASTTWTSGVSYEQYF. CDR3 DNA sequence: TGTGCCAGCACCACATGGACTAGCGGGGTTTCCTACGAGCAGTACTTC.